This TCR beta chain was sequenced for a study of T-cell memory formation after mild COVID-19. TCRdb re-called the 5' RACE reads through MiXCR, storing one row per CDR3 protein. Of about 210,000 distinct CDR3 sequences listed, about 10% are singletons. Study-wide points: From day 15 to 85, contracting clones were balanced between CD4 and CD8, whereas later expanders leaned toward CD4+.

The length of the CDR3 is 15 residues. With V trimmed by 6 bases and J by 3 bases, 7 bases remained unmatched. The germline V gene has CDR1 SGHRS and CDR2 YFSETQ. This clonotype was counted many times. Its antigen is unknown. Sequencing used PBMCs or a T cell subset sorted from them (not recorded which). This sequence originates from a man younger than 35 who had mild COVID-19 (a few samples of this study predate the infection). Cell type and time point are not known. The rearrangement uses TRBV5-1 and TRBJ2-3; 10 bases map to TRBD1. CDR3 amino acids: CASKDGTGATDTQYF. Written as DNA, the CDR3 is TGCGCCAGCAAAGATGGGACAGGGGCTACAGATACGCAGTATTTT.